The subject of this entry is one T cell receptor (beta chain). Additional DNA sequences in this sample encode the identical CDR3. The CDR3 contains 15 residues. CDR1 KGHDR and CDR2 SFDVKD come from the germline V gene. The V segment lost 5 bases and the J segment 4 bases; nucleotides outside the gene matches: 7. These data come from a study of blood T cell repertoires in COVID-19. Study overall: Sources were T cells, B-cell-depleted T cells, or PBMCs; the material itself was cDNA or gDNA.

Profiled with immunoSEQ multiplex PCR; TCRdb holds only in-frame clones, not every one. The data show about 240,000 clones, with 80% to 90% seen just once and about 5.9% held by the top ten. This clonotype originated in a man in his 60s with acute or convalescent COVID-19. This chain uses TRBV24-1 with TRBJ1-2; TRBD1 matches at 9 bases. What was sequenced was peripheral blood. CDR3 protein: CATSGPGQGSYGYTF. CDR3 nucleotides: TGTGCCACCAGTGGTCCGGGACAGGGTTCCTATGGCTACACCTTC.